The present T cell receptor (beta chain) was sequenced within a study of blood T cell repertoires in COVID-19. Study summary: Samples taken during acute and convalescent COVID-19 were collected in the United States, Italy and Spain.

The CDR3 extends over 19 amino acids. V was clipped by 2 bases and J by 0 bases; unmatched bases: 13. Per the germline V gene, CDR1 is LGHNA and CDR2 is YNFKEQ. Assay used: immunoSEQ multiplex PCR; TCRdb lists only in-frame clones, some missing. The repertoire consists of fewer than 500,000 clones, with about 85% occurring once and the leading ten covering 0.7%. Cohort 3 donors counted as recovered after two negative PCRs, clearance, or resolved symptoms. This clone is a singleton in its sample. The specimen was PBMCs or T cells enriched from blood (not recorded which). The clonotype was recovered from a woman aged 18-30 years who had recovered from COVID-19. The chain links TRBV4-2 to TRBJ1-5; 7 nucleotides match TRBD1. DNA of the CDR3: TGTGCCAGCAGCCAATTCGGCGGGCAGGGGGAGTATAGCAATCAGCCCCAGCATTTT. Amino acids: CASSQFGGQGEYSNQPQHF.